These 2 T cell receptor beta chains originate from one sample sequenced in a study of monozygotic twins with cystic fibrosis. Profiled with immunoSEQ multiplex PCR; TCRdb holds only in-frame clones, not every one. The repertoire holds some 32,000 clones, around 90% seen once, with under 1% in the top ten. Source material: blood. Receptors originate from a girl aged 2 to 10 with cystic fibrosis.

J is TRBJ1-1 and V is TRBV30; D is unresolved. Germline V gene sequence: CDR1 GTSNPN, CDR2 SVGIG (reference sequence). This CDR3 spans 15 amino acids. The V gene lost 5 bases and the J gene lost 0 bases, with 16 bases spanning the gap. CDR3: CAWGIYRRLNTEAFF. Here the CDR3 DNA reads TGTGCCTGGGGGATATACCGGAGATTGAACACTGAAGCTTTCTTT.

The count of this clone is one. The J gene is TRBJ1-1, the V gene TRBV19, with no clear D. CDR3 length equals 12 residues. The germline V gene has CDR1 LNHDA and CDR2 SQIVND (reference sequence). V lost 5 bases, J lost 6 bases, and 10 bases lay in between. The CDR3 loop reads CASSAGLAEAFF. CDR3 sequence (DNA): TGTGCCAGTAGTGCAGGCCTTGCTGAAGCTTTCTTT.